This TCR beta chain appears in the sequencing data of a study of blood T cell repertoires in COVID-19. The V end was cut by 3 bases, the J end by 10 bases, with 7 bases between. This CDR3 has 12 residues. The repertoire was sequenced with immunoSEQ multiplex PCR; TCRdb's copy has only in-frame clones and lacks some. This sample has more than 400,000 clones, with approximately 85% found just once. This rearrangement joins TRBV12-3 or TRBV12-4 to TRBJ1-6, with no clear D. The sequencing input was peripheral blood. The TCR was taken from a human donor in a cohort sampled during active COVID-19. This chain's CDR3 is CASSLMGSPLHF. The CDR3 DNA reads as TGTGCCAGCAGTTTGATGGGCTCACCCCTCCACTTT.